These T cell receptor beta chains were read from a single sample in a study of beta chain features in type 1 diabetes. Assay: immunoSEQ multiplex PCR; the TCRdb copy retains only in-frame clones and omits some. Of 120,000 to 150,000 clones in the sample, 10% were seen once. The sequenced material came from naive CD4+ T cells from blood. These receptors all stem from a man in his late teens or twenties in good health. The CDR3 runs from the conserved cysteine through the conserved F or W. The D gene is left open where the match is weak. Rows give clone size only sometimes, using once, few, many, or a class for an expanded clone.

18	few	TRBV5-1	.	TRBJ1-4	CASSLAPGNIGTNEKLFF
17	.	TRBV7-3	TRBD2	TRBJ2-1	CASSKTGTSGGVSEQFF
14	.	TRBV14	TRBD1	TRBJ1-2	CASSQNRGVYGYTF
15	many	TRBV7-7	TRBD1	TRBJ2-7	CASSLAPGGSYEQYF
12	many	TRBV21-1	.	TRBJ2-4	CASYFGKNIQYF
14	few	TRBV7-3	TRBD1	TRBJ2-3	CASSPDRGTDTQYF
13	few	TRBV5-1	.	TRBJ1-1	CASSSGGDTEAFF
14	few	TRBV18	.	TRBJ2-1	CASSPPTGQNEQFF
15	many	TRBV7-2	TRBD2	TRBJ2-7	CASSLGASGGYEQYF
16	few	TRBV11-2	.	TRBJ1-5	CASSRGPGLGNQPQHF
14	few	TRBV15	.	TRBJ2-7	CATSRDGGPYEQYF
16	.	TRBV5-1	TRBD1	TRBJ1-2	CASSLGTERDSYGYTF
13	few	TRBV5-1	TRBD1	TRBJ2-5	CASSATGKETQYF
13	few	TRBV29-1	.	TRBJ1-2	CSANRLLTYGYTF
16	few	TRBV7-8	TRBD1	TRBJ2-7	CASSSQQGTGIYEQYF
13	.	TRBV7-6	.	TRBJ2-5	CASSFDWQETQYF
13	.	TRBV4-3	.	TRBJ2-3	CASSQNRVSTQYF
16	few	TRBV23-1	.	TRBJ1-2	CASTSPCILNYYGYTF
13	few	TRBV5-1	TRBD1	TRBJ2-2	CASSSGQSGELFF
14	few	TRBV7-6	.	TRBJ1-2	CASSPAGQFYGYTF
14	.	TRBV9	.	TRBJ2-5	CASSGEESQETQYF
17	.	TRBV5-1	TRBD1	TRBJ1-6	CASSITGGDSYNSPLHF
14	.	TRBV6-6	TRBD1	TRBJ2-5	CASSRGTGGETQYF
15	few	TRBV7-2	TRBD1	.	CASSLGGRGHGEQYF
13	.	TRBV6-6	.	TRBJ1-4	CASSYPGFEKLFF
16	few	TRBV7-8	TRBD1	TRBJ2-5	CASSKKTGAPQETQYF
13	many	TRBV4-3	.	TRBJ2-2	CASSQVGGGELFF
17	.	TRBV5-1	.	TRBJ2-1	CASSSTSGFSAYNEQFF
14	.	TRBV6-5	TRBD1	TRBJ1-1	CASSRDRVNTEAFF
16	few	TRBV7-9	TRBD2	TRBJ2-3	CASSFIPSGGKDTQYF
14	.	TRBV11-1	.	TRBJ2-1	CASSLPPSKGEQFF
15	.	TRBV30	.	TRBJ1-6	CAWSNGGGLNSPLHF
14	.	TRBV19	.	TRBJ2-4	CASQIRGGRNIQYF
15	.	TRBV11-2	TRBD2	TRBJ2-7	CASSPSGLKPYEQYF
13	few	TRBV2	.	TRBJ1-2	CASSGDKNYGYTF
14	few	TRBV5-4	.	TRBJ1-1	CASSLVEVNTEAFF
14	.	TRBV7-2	.	TRBJ2-5	CASTPSVEGETQYF
15	few	TRBV7-2	TRBD1	TRBJ1-6	CASSPRTGYNSPLHF
15	.	TRBV6-6	.	TRBJ2-7	CASSYSRGGPYEQYF
14	.	TRBV6-1	TRBD1	TRBJ1-1	CASRIQGQGFQAFF
14	few	TRBV5-1	.	TRBJ2-7	CASSLGQGGYEQYF
14	few	TRBV2	TRBD1	TRBJ2-1	CASSEDRGANEQFF
17	.	TRBV4-3	TRBD1	TRBJ1-4	CASSQGQGWASNEKLFF
17	.	TRBV18	.	TRBJ2-3	CASSPRASGTNTDTQYF